This TCR beta chain came from a study of cytomegalovirus exposure and HLA in healthy donors. Study conclusions and caveats: Using the classifier, cytomegalovirus status was reportedly diagnosed with high specificity and sensitivity.

Germline CDR1 MNHNY, CDR2 SVGAGI (reference sequence). The CDR3 has 11 residues. Deletions cut 2 bases from V and 8 bases from J, with 6 bases between. PCR amplification relied on 60 Vbeta primers (plus 13 Jbeta primers). Assay: immunoSEQ multiplex PCR; the TCRdb copy retains only in-frame clones and omits some. The data contain around 250,000 clones, about 80% of them seen just once; the ten biggest clones take up around 8.6%. In regard to this clone: What it binds is not known.

Sequenced material: PBMCs. The V and J genes are TRBV6-6 and TRBJ1-2; D gene uncertain. The sequence was collected from a woman aged 55-75 years in good health and CMV-seropositive. This CDR3 reads CASSYGEGYTF. CDR3 in DNA: TGTGCCAGCAGTTACGGGGAGGGCTACACCTTC.